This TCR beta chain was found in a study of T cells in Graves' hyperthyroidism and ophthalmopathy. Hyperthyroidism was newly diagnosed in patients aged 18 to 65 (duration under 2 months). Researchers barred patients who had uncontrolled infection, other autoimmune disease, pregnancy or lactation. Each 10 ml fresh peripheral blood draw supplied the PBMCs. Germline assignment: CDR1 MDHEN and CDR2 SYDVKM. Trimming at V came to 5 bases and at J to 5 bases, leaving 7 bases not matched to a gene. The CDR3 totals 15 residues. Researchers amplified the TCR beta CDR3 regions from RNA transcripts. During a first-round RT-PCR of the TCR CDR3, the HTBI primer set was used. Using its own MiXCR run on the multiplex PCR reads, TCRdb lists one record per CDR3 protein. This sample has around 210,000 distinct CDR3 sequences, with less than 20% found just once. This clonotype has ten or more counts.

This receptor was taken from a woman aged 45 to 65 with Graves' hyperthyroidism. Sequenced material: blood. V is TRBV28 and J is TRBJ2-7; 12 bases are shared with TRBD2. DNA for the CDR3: TGTGCCAGCAGTGTTCCTAGCGGGAGGGCAAACGAGCAGTACTTC. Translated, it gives CASSVPSGRANEQYF.